The entry below gives a single T cell receptor (beta chain) sequence along with its context. Combined were second doses at about 4 or about 12 weeks. This record comes from a study of T cell responses to AZD1222 COVID-19 vaccine. The ends lost 4 bases at V and 6 bases at J; junction bases unmatched: 9. Germline values: CDR1 SQVTM, CDR2 ANQGSEA. The CDR3 has 13 residues. Profiling relied on immunoSEQ multiplex PCR, and the TCRdb table lists in-frame clones only, not all of them. The data show tens of thousands of clones, 89% seen once. This specimen was peripheral blood, taken 28 days after the second AZD1222 dose. The chain is built from TRBV29-1 and TRBJ2-7; 7 bases are a match to TRBD2. The source of this sequence is an adult who received the AZD1222 COVID-19 vaccine. The CDR3 loop reads CSVGRDYVGEQYF. The CDR3 DNA sequence: TGCAGCGTTGGGCGGGACTACGTCGGCGAGCAGTACTTC.